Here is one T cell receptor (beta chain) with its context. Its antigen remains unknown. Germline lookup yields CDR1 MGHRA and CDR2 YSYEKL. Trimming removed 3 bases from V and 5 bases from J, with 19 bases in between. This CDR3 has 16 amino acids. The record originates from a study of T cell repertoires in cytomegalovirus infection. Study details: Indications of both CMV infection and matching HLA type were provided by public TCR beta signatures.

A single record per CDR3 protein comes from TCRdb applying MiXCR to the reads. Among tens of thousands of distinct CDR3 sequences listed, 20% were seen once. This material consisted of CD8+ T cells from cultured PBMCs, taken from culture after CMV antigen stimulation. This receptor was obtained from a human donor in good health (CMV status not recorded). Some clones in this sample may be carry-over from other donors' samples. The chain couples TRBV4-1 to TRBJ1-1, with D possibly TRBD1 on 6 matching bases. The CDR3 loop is CASSQTGTRQGTEAFF. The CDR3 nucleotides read TGCGCCAGCAGCCAGACAGGCACCCGGCAGGGGACTGAAGCTTTCTTT.